This TCR beta chain was recorded in a study of cytomegalovirus exposure and HLA in healthy donors. Primers for the PCR totalled 60 Vbeta and 13 Jbeta. Only in-frame clones appear in the TCRdb table, and some are missing; sequencing was by immunoSEQ multiplex PCR. The table has 100,000 to 150,000 clones, roughly 80% seen once. The sequence derives from a woman between 35 and 50 years old in good health and CMV-seropositive. Sequencing was performed on PBMCs.

The CDR3 region is CASSPGTASKNIQYF. CDR3 DNA sequence: TGCGCCAGCAGCCCGGGAACAGCGTCCAAAAACATTCAGTACTTC. V usage is TRBV5-1 and J usage is TRBJ2-4, with D perhaps matching TRBD2 (5 bases). V lost 4 bases to trimming and J lost 2 bases, with 13 bases between them. Germline CDR1 reads SGHRS; CDR2 reads YFSETQ. The CDR3 totals 15 residues.